The sequence of this T cell receptor (beta chain) was determined in a study of T cells in Graves' hyperthyroidism and ophthalmopathy. Regions amplified from RNA transcripts were the TCR beta CDR3 regions. A first-round RT-PCR of the TCR CDR3 used the HTBI primer set. TCRdb reprocessed the multiplex PCR reads with MiXCR, giving one entry per CDR3 protein. The top ten hold almost 6% of the sample, which has approximately 620,000 distinct CDR3 sequences, 14% seen once. V was pared by 5 bases and J by 6 bases, with 14 bases between. The CDR3 consists of 14 residues. CDR1 is SNHLY and CDR2 is FYNNEI in the germline V gene. This clonotype was seen repeatedly, ten times or more.

Sequencing was carried out using blood. The chain has TRBV2 and TRBJ1-5, with no clear D. The clonotype was recovered from a woman aged 25 to 39 with Graves' hyperthyroidism that later progressed to Graves' ophthalmopathy. In DNA form, the CDR3 reads TGTGCCAGCAGTCCAGACGACTCCGGTCAGCCCCAGCATTTT. Residues: CASSPDDSGQPQHF.